What follows are 5 T cell receptor beta chains derived from one specimen sequenced in a study of T cells in women clearing cervical HPV infection. Libraries were prepared by immunoSEQ multiplex PCR; TCRdb keeps only in-frame clonotypes and omits some of them. Its listing shows roughly 34,000 clones. Sequenced: blood buffy coat. These receptors were taken from a woman between 18 and 75 years old with a cervical HPV16 infection that either progressed to CIN3+ or cleared (not recorded which).

About this clone itself: The read terminates 3 residues before the CDR3 end, so the remaining end is supplied by the germline J gene. The chain couples TRBV7-8 to TRBJ2-7, with D tentatively TRBD2 (6 bases). The CDR3 totals 13 residues. Germline V gene sequence: CDR1 SGHVS, CDR2 FQNEAQ. Between the trimmed V and J ends, which lost 4 bases and 2 bases, there was a span of 9 bases. CDR3 DNA (partial): TGTGCCAGCAGCTGGGGGGTGACCTACGAG. Translated: CASSWGVTYE. The whole CDR3 reads CASSWGVTYEQYF. The entire variable domain, with the rest obtained from reference TRBV7-8 and TRBJ2-7, is as follows: GAGVSQSPRYKVAKRGQDVALRCDPISGHVSLFWYQQALGQGPEFLTYFQNEAQLDKSGLPSDRFFAERPEGSVSTLKIQRTQQEDSAVYLCASSWGVTYEQYFGPGTRLTVT.

Details on this clone: The CDR3 is cut off 3 residues early in the read; its end comes from the germline J gene. The V gene is TRBV18, the J gene TRBJ2-1, with 8 bases matching TRBD1. With V trimmed by 5 bases and J by 7 bases, 10 bases remained unmatched. In germline, CDR1 is KGHSH, CDR2 LQKENI. This CDR3 is built from 15 residues. CDR3 sequence: CASSSDRGGMNEQFF. The sequenced part of the CDR3 DNA is TGTGCCAGCTCATCAGACAGGGGTGGGATGAATGAG.

Worth noting for this clone: Sequencing ends 3 residues short of the CDR3 end; the germline J gene provides the rest. The chain has TRBV29-1 and TRBJ1-2, with TRBD1 as a possible D gene (5 bases). Germline-derived CDR1 and CDR2 are SQVTM and ANQGSEA. The CDR3 is 13 amino acids. CDR3 region: CSVRGELNNEYTF. The covered CDR3 bases are TGCAGCGTTCGGGGGGAACTCAACAATGAA.

Worth noting for this clone: The CDR3 goes on 3 residues after the read ends, and that part is filled in from the germline J gene. The gene calls are TRBV12-3 or TRBV12-4 and TRBJ1-6; 9 bases match TRBD1. V was pared by 4 bases and J by 8 bases, with 3 bases of the junction left unmatched. The CDR3 length is 14 residues. Incomplete CDR3 DNA: TGTGCCAGCAGTTCGGGACAGGGTTATTCACCC. It encodes CASSSGQGYSP. The entire CDR3 is CASSSGQGYSPLHF.

Partial CDR3 DNA: TGTGCCAGCTCACCCGGTCGCGGCTTTGAA. Translation: CASSPGRGFE. Given in full, the CDR3 is CASSPGRGFEAFF. The chain employs TRBV18 and TRBJ1-1, with no clear D. The read stops 3 residues short of the end of the CDR3; the missing end is completed from the germline J gene. The V end was cut by 3 bases, the J end by 7 bases, with 12 bases between. This CDR3 spans 13 amino acids. Germline CDR1 is KGHSH and CDR2 is LQKENI.